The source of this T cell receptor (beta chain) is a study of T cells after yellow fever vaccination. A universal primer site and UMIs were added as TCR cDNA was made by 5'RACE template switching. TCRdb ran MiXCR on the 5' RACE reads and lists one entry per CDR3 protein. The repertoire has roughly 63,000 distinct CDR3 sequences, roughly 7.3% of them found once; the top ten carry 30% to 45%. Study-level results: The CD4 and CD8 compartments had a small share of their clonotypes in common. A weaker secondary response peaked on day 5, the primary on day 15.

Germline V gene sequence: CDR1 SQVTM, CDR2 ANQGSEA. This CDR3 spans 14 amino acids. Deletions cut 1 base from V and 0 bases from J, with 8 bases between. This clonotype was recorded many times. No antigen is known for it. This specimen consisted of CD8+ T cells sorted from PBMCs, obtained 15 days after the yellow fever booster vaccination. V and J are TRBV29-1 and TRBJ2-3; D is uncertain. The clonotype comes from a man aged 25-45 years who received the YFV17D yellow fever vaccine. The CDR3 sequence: CSVEGDSSTDTQYF. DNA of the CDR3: TGCAGCGTTGAAGGGGATTCTAGCACAGATACGCAGTATTTT.